The following is a TCR beta chain sequence with its context. This record belongs to a study of blood T cell repertoires in COVID-19. Turning to the study itself: Sites in the United States, Italy and Spain provided acute and convalescent COVID-19 samples. Sources were T cells, B-cell-depleted T cells, or PBMCs; the material itself was cDNA or gDNA.

Per the original methods: Amplified reference gene primers provided the basis for estimating nucleated cell counts. This table comes from immunoSEQ multiplex PCR, and its TCRdb copy is limited to in-frame clones, with some not included. The DNA gave D and trimming, while V, J and clone size come from that table. The data show approximately 130,000 clones, around 85% seen once. The CDR3 sequence is 14 residues long. V gave up 8 bases and J gave up 0 bases, with 10 bases separating them. Germline-derived CDR1 and CDR2 are SNHLY and FYNNEI. The rearrangement joins TRBV2 to TRBJ1-4, with D hard to call. Sequencing was done on a sample of peripheral blood. This TCR came from a human donor in a cohort sampled during active COVID-19. CDR3 protein: CASDRSATNEKLFF. CDR3 nucleotide sequence: TGTGCCAGCGATCGGAGTGCAACTAATGAAAAACTGTTTTTT.